One sample yielded the 11 T cell receptor beta chains listed below, sequenced in a study of T cells in Graves' hyperthyroidism and ophthalmopathy. Regions amplified from RNA transcripts were the TCR beta CDR3 regions. The HTBI set primed first-round TCR CDR3 RT-PCR. TCRdb re-called the multiplex PCR reads with MiXCR, one entry per CDR3 protein. The sample has about 380,000 distinct CDR3 sequences; roughly 13% are singletons. The sequenced material came from blood. The receptors were gathered from a woman aged 55-70 years with Graves' hyperthyroidism.

The table lists this clonotype with many counts. The rearrangement links TRBV12-3 or TRBV12-4 to TRBJ2-5, with D possibly TRBD1 on 6 matching bases. Trimming removed 6 bases at V and 3 bases at J, with 14 bases between. The CDR3 totals 14 residues. Here the CDR3 DNA reads TGTGCCAGCAGCCCAGGAAGGACAGAAGAGACCCAGTACTTC. Encoded protein: CASSPGRTEETQYF.

This clonotype has a count of ten or more. The V call is TRBV20-1, the J call TRBJ2-3; D ambiguous. The V gene lost 6 bases and the J gene lost 0 bases, with 13 bases spanning the gap. Germline CDR1 DFQATT, CDR2 SNEGSKA (reference sequence). The CDR3 has 14 residues. This CDR3 is CSARLEPSTDTQYF. Here the CDR3 DNA reads TGCAGTGCCCGACTGGAACCTAGCACAGATACGCAGTATTTT.

The CDR3 is CASKRQGAGTGELFF. The DNA of the CDR3 is TGTGCCAGCAAAAGACAGGGGGCGGGCACCGGGGAGCTGTTTTTT. V and J are TRBV12-3 or TRBV12-4 and TRBJ2-2; 10 nucleotides line up with TRBD1. With V trimmed by 7 bases and J by 4 bases, 6 bases remained unmatched. The CDR3 runs 15 residues.

In its sample, this clonotype was seen many times. The chain uses TRBV7-2 and TRBJ1-2; tentative D call: TRBD1 (6 bases). In germline, CDR1 is SGHTA, CDR2 FQGNSA. CDR3 length: 16 residues. Trimming left V 1 base short and J 4 bases short, with 16 bases between. The CDR3 is CASSLGARGGSYGYTF. The CDR3 nucleotides are TGTGCCAGCAGCTTAGGGGCCAGAGGGGGGAGCTATGGCTACACCTTC. Combining the CDR3 with reference TRBV7-2 and TRBJ1-2 gives the whole variable domain GAGVSQSPSNKVTEKGKDVELRCDPISGHTALYWYRQSLGQGLEFLIYFQGNSAPDKSGLPSDRFSAERTGGSVSTLTIQRTQQEDSAVYLCASSLGARGGSYGYTFGSGTRLTVV.

The rearrangement links TRBV7-3 to TRBJ2-1, with 10 bases aligning to TRBD2. V lost 2 bases to trimming and J lost 10 bases; unmatched junction nucleotides: 8. The CDR3 has 15 residues. The germline gives CDR1 SGHTA, CDR2 FQGTGA. CDR3 in amino acids: CASSLRASGGREQFF. CDR3 DNA: TGTGCCAGCAGCTTACGGGCTAGCGGGGGTCGAGAGCAGTTCTTC.

This clonotype appeared many times. V gene TRBV20-1 combines with J gene TRBJ2-5; 14 bases line up with TRBD2. The V segment lost 1 base and the J segment 4 bases; nucleotides outside the gene matches: 5. CDR3 size: 16 residues. Germline values: CDR1 DFQATT, CDR2 SNEGSKA (reference sequence). This chain's CDR3 is CSARGLAGGFRETQYF. CDR3 sequence (DNA): TGCAGTGCTAGAGGACTAGCGGGAGGGTTTAGAGAGACCCAGTACTTC.

The genes are TRBV4-3 and TRBJ2-1; D ambiguous. In germline, CDR1 is LGHNA, CDR2 YSLEER. This CDR3 region has 13 residues. Deletions cut 0 bases from V and 9 bases from J, with 9 bases between. This chain's CDR3 is CASSQEMGTEQFF. As DNA, the CDR3 is TGCGCCAGCAGCCAAGAGATGGGAACTGAGCAGTTCTTC.

The V gene is TRBV7-2, the J gene TRBJ2-3, with D possibly TRBD2 on 6 matching bases. V was pared by 4 bases and J by 2 bases, with 16 bases between. From germline, CDR1 is SGHTA and CDR2 FQGNSA. CDR3 length: 16 amino acids. The CDR3 reads CASSSLAAGTTDTQYF. The CDR3 DNA follows: TGTGCCAGCAGCTCCTTAGCGGCGGGGACCACAGATACGCAGTATTTT.

This clonotype occurred many times. The chain carries TRBV5-1 and TRBJ1-4, with D perhaps TRBD1 (5 bases). Germline CDR1 and CDR2: SGHRS and YFSETQ. V lost 4 bases to trimming and J lost 0 bases, with 13 bases between them. CDR3 length: 16 residues. CDR3 region: CASSRDPSATNEKLFF. As DNA, the CDR3 is TGCGCCAGCAGCCGGGACCCCTCTGCAACTAATGAAAAACTGTTTTTT.

This clonotype was seen at least ten times. V usage is TRBV24-1 and J usage is TRBJ1-2; weak D call: TRBD1 (6 bases). V lost 3 bases and J lost 0, with 13 bases in between. Germline values: CDR1 KGHDR, CDR2 SFDVKD. This CDR3 spans 16 amino acids. The CDR3 nucleotides are TGTGCCACCAGTGATGCCGGGACACCCGCTAACTATGGCTACACCTTC. Translation: CATSDAGTPANYGYTF.

On this clonotype itself: It may be a read error: a sequence one base away is much more abundant. The chain uses TRBV10-2 and TRBJ2-5, with 7 bases matching TRBD1. The CDR3 runs 13 residues. J was trimmed by 5 bases and V by 2 bases; bases with no gene match: 2. The germline CDR1 and CDR2 sequences are WSHSY and SAAADI. The CDR3 sequence: CASSEARGETQYF. For the CDR3, the DNA is TGCGCCAGCAGTGAGGCCAGGGGGGAGACCCAGTACTTC.